A single sample is the source of the 21 T cell receptor beta chains below, sequenced in a study of blood T cell repertoires in COVID-19. Here immunoSEQ multiplex PCR was the method, and the copy in TCRdb shows in-frame clones only, minus some. This table holds fewer than 50,000 clones, more than 70% found once. Specimen: peripheral blood. The receptor source for this set is a woman of 80 years or more with active or convalescent COVID-19.

This chain links TRBV10-2 with TRBJ2-1, with 8 bases aligning to TRBD2. Trimming cost V 9 bases and J 2 bases; bases outside gene matches: 9. Germline V CDR1 and CDR2: WSHSY, SAAADI. This CDR3 comprises 15 residues. Here the CDR3 DNA reads TGCGCCAGTACATCAGCGGGAGACCCCTACAATGAGCAGTTCTTC. This sequence encodes CASTSAGDPYNEQFF.

The chain employs TRBV9 and TRBJ2-5; 9 bases match TRBD2. With 2 bases clipped from V and 2 bases from J, the junction kept 7 bases outside the gene matches. Germline CDR1 is SGDLS and CDR2 is YYNGEE. The CDR3 is made up of 16 amino acids. The CDR3 protein is CASSVASGIGQETQYF. CDR3 bases: TGTGCCAGCAGCGTGGCTAGCGGGATAGGACAAGAGACCCAGTACTTC.

V and J are TRBV30 and TRBJ1-4; 7 bases are a match to TRBD1. V was pared by 2 bases and J by 4 bases, with 7 bases of the junction left unmatched. Looked up from germline, CDR1 is GTSNPN and CDR2 is SVGIG (reference sequence). The CDR3 is 15 residues long. The CDR3 sequence: CAWSQRDRYNEKLFF. CDR3 DNA: TGTGCCTGGAGTCAAAGGGACAGATATAATGAAAAACTGTTTTTT. The full variable domain, completed using reference TRBV30 and TRBJ1-4, is SQTIHQWPATLVQPVGSPLSLECTVEGTSNPNLYWYRQAAGRGLQLLFYSVGIGQISSEVPQNLSASRPQDRQFILSSKKLLLSDSGFYLCAWSQRDRYNEKLFFGSGTQLSVL.

The chain's CDR3 is CASSIQGGGYTF. The CDR3 DNA reads as TGTGCCAGCAGCATACAGGGTGGTGGCTACACCTTC. V and J are TRBV7-9 and TRBJ1-2; D might be TRBD1 (6 bases). The CDR3 length is 12 residues. Germline V gene data show CDR1 as SEHNR and CDR2 as FQNEAQ (reference sequence). Trimming pared 5 bases from V and 7 bases from J, leaving 11 bases between.

This clone was detected only once. The V and J genes are TRBV10-3 and TRBJ1-2, with D possibly TRBD1 on 6 matching bases. The CDR3 spans 14 residues. Germline-derived CDR1 and CDR2 are ENHRY and SYGVKD. V was pared by 8 bases and J by 0 bases, with 13 bases between. CDR3 sequence reads: CAILNREANYGYTF. Here the CDR3 DNA reads TGTGCCATCTTGAACAGGGAAGCTAACTATGGCTACACCTTC.

This chain connects TRBV18 to TRBJ2-5, with D perhaps TRBD2 (7 bases). This CDR3 has 17 residues. In germline, CDR1 is KGHSH, CDR2 LQKENI. The V end was cut by 0 bases, the J end by 7 bases, with 21 bases between. This chain's CDR3 is CASSPPRGGAQDGTQYF. The DNA of the CDR3 is TGTGCCAGCTCACCACCTCGAGGGGGGGCGCAGGACGGGACCCAGTACTTC.

The rearrangement links TRBV6-2 or TRBV6-3 to TRBJ1-1, with D possibly being TRBD1 (5 bases). The V gene lost 4 bases and the J gene lost 0 bases, with 24 bases spanning the gap. The CDR3 contains 19 residues. The germline V gene encodes CDR1 MNHEY and CDR2 SVGEGT. For the CDR3, the DNA is TGTGCCAGCAGTTTCCCGCGCTTTGACCAGAGACAGTTGAACACTGAAGCTTTCTTT. Translated, it gives CASSFPRFDQRQLNTEAFF.

The chain couples TRBV7-7 to TRBJ2-3; D gene uncertain. The CDR3 sequence is 17 residues long. V was clipped by 2 bases and J by 0 bases, with 15 bases between them. In germline, CDR1 is SSHAT, CDR2 FNYEAQ (reference sequence). CDR3 DNA sequence: TGTGCCAGCAGCTTACGTCCAGAGGCCCAGAGCACAGATACGCAGTATTTT. Its translation is CASSLRPEAQSTDTQYF.

The J gene is TRBJ1-2, the V gene TRBV28; weak D call: TRBD1 (5 bases). The germline V gene encodes CDR1 MDHEN and CDR2 SYDVKM. Between the trimmed V and J ends, which lost 2 bases and 5 bases, there was a span of 12 bases. CDR3 length: 14 residues. CDR3 in amino acids: CASSLRGTGYGYTF. The DNA of the CDR3 is TGTGCCAGCAGTTTACGGGGGACGGGATATGGCTACACCTTC.

This chain joins TRBV5-5 and TRBJ2-7, with 8 bases that match TRBD1. J was trimmed by 2 bases and V by 3 bases; bases with no gene match: 4. Germline values: CDR1 SGHKS, CDR2 YYEKEE (reference sequence). There are 14 residues in the CDR3. The CDR3: CASSSRTGTYEQYF. As DNA, the CDR3 is TGTGCCAGCAGCTCTAGGACAGGGACCTACGAGCAGTACTTC. Full variable domain (rest looked up from reference TRBV5-5 and TRBJ2-7): DAGVTQSPTHLIKTRGQQVTLRCSPISGHKSVSWYQQVLGQGPQFIFQYYEKEERGRGNFPDRFSARQFPNYSSELNVNALLLGDSALYLCASSSRTGTYEQYFGPGTRLTVT.

The rearrangement links TRBV27 to TRBJ2-5; D unclear. The CDR3 runs to 13 residues. Trimming removed 2 bases from V and 4 bases from J, with 8 bases in between. CDR1 is MNHEY, CDR2 SMNVEV, per germline (reference sequence). The DNA of the CDR3 is TGTGCCAGCAGTTTAGGTCTGAGAGAGACCCAGTACTTC. Residues: CASSLGLRETQYF.

This sequence joins TRBV18 and TRBJ2-7; 8 bases are a match to TRBD1. Germline lookup yields CDR1 KGHSH and CDR2 LQKENI. The CDR3 contains 17 residues. V was clipped by 4 bases and J by 6 bases; unmatched bases: 17. CDR3 residues: CASSLTPDRGPTSEQYF. In DNA, the CDR3 is TGTGCCAGCTCACTAACCCCCGACAGGGGACCTACCTCCGAGCAGTACTTC.

The V call is TRBV27, the J call TRBJ2-1, with D perhaps matching TRBD2 (6 bases). The CDR3 extends over 15 amino acids. The germline V and J ends were trimmed by 2 bases and 5 bases, with 13 bases remaining between them. Germline values: CDR1 MNHEY, CDR2 SMNVEV (reference sequence). CDR3: CASSLRRDLNNEQFF. Written as DNA, the CDR3 is TGTGCCAGCAGTTTACGGCGGGATCTTAACAATGAGCAGTTCTTC.

V gene TRBV19 combines with J gene TRBJ1-1; D gene uncertain. The V gene's germline CDR1 is LNHDA and CDR2 SQIVND (reference sequence). The CDR3 sequence is 13 residues long. V lost 5 bases and J lost 2, with 9 bases in between. This CDR3 reads CASSPPKNTEAFF. For the CDR3, the DNA is TGTGCCAGTAGTCCGCCTAAAAACACTGAAGCTTTCTTT.

V usage is TRBV28 and J usage is TRBJ2-2; no clear D. Germline-derived CDR1 and CDR2 are MDHEN and SYDVKM. There are 15 residues in the CDR3. V shed 2 bases and J shed 4 bases, with 11 bases lying between them. CDR3 bases: TGTGCCAGCAGTTTAGCTCTAGTTCGCACCGGGGAGCTGTTTTTT. Its translation is CASSLALVRTGELFF.

This chain connects TRBV3-1 (or the pseudogene TRBV3-2) to TRBJ2-7; 11 bases fit TRBD2. This CDR3 spans 15 amino acids. CDR1 and CDR2 from the germline V gene are LGHDT and YNNKEL (reference sequence). The V segment lost 5 bases and the J segment 0 bases; nucleotides outside the gene matches: 3. The DNA for the CDR3 is TGTGCCAGCAGCACAACTAGCGGGAGCTCCTACGAGCAGTACTTC. Translation gives CASSTTSGSSYEQYF.

The chain combines TRBV28 with TRBJ2-2; 8 nucleotides agree with TRBD2. Germline values: CDR1 MDHEN, CDR2 SYDVKM. V lost 11 bases and J lost 4; bases outside the gene matches: 12. This CDR3 is built from 15 residues. CDR3 region: CARRGGPSITGELFF. For the CDR3, the DNA is TGTGCCCGCCGGGGGGGGCCGAGTATCACCGGGGAGCTGTTTTTT.

V gene TRBV28 combines with J gene TRBJ1-2, with no clear D. Germline CDR1 reads MDHEN; CDR2 reads SYDVKM. This CDR3 contains 14 residues. With 8 bases removed from V and 4 bases from J, the gap between germline ends came to 17 bases. This CDR3 reads CASSGGTSSYGYTF. Here the CDR3 DNA reads TGTGCCAGCTCTGGTGGCACCTCTAGCTATGGCTACACCTTC.

In its sample, this clone was seen once. The V and J genes are TRBV25-1 and TRBJ1-2; D gene ambiguous. The CDR3 contains 13 residues. V was pared by 8 bases and J by 6 bases, with 16 bases between. The germline V gene has CDR1 MGHDK and CDR2 SYGVNS. CDR3 loop: CASETRGGDGYTF. The CDR3 DNA follows: TGTGCCAGCGAGACCCGGGGAGGTGATGGCTACACCTTC.

This clone was observed once. This rearrangement joins TRBV19 to TRBJ1-2; 7 bases are a match to TRBD1. V shed 6 bases and J 2 bases; nucleotides not matched to a gene: 3. From germline, CDR1 is LNHDA and CDR2 SQIVND (reference sequence). The CDR3 length is 13 residues. The CDR3, as DNA: TGTGCCAGTAGGGTGACAGGGAACTATGGCTACACCTTC. It specifies CASRVTGNYGYTF.

Only a few counts were recorded for this clone. The CDR3 DNA is TGTGCCAGCAGTTACTCGAACCAGGGAAGCACTGAAGCTTTCTTT. This sequence encodes CASSYSNQGSTEAFF. The genes are TRBV6-5 and TRBJ1-1; possibly TRBD1 for D (5 bases). Germline CDR1 reads MNHEY; CDR2 reads SVGAGI. The CDR3 extends over 15 amino acids. V lost 0 bases, J lost 4 bases, and 12 bases lay in between.